The 14 T cell receptor beta chains below come from one sample, sequenced in a study of beta chain features in type 1 diabetes. Their target antigens are unknown. General study points: Researchers report that Type 1 diabetes patients had moderately but significantly shorter TCRB CDR3s across all four CD4+ subsets.

Sequencing targeted expressed TCRB transcripts, as all isolated RNA had been reverse transcribed. Produced via immunoSEQ multiplex PCR; TCRdb's table is partial and in-frame only. Of around 690,000 clones in the sample, 12% were seen once. Sequencing was carried out using naive CD4+ T cells from blood. The origin of the receptors is a man under 40 with type 1 diabetes.

The V gene is TRBV21-1, the J gene TRBJ2-7; no check of the table's D call, TRBD2, against the DNA was made. TRBV21-1 is labeled a pseudogene. The CDR3 runs 14 residues. The CDR3 DNA sequence: TGTGCCAGCAGCAGACTAGCGGGGAGGTACGAGCAGTACTTC. Translation gives CASSRLAGRYEQYF.

The chain couples TRBV25-1 to TRBJ1-2; D not resolved. The CDR3 runs to 13 residues. In germline, CDR1 is MGHDK, CDR2 SYGVNS. V lost 3 bases to trimming and J lost 5 bases, with 10 bases between them. The CDR3 DNA is TGTGCCAGCAGTGAGAGGGAACGGTATGGCTACACCTTC. Translation: CASSERERYGYTF.

This clone was detected a few times. The chain has TRBV7-2 and TRBJ2-2, with D perhaps TRBD2 (6 bases). Trimming took off 4 bases at V and 3 bases at J, with 12 bases between the two ends. This CDR3 region has 15 residues. Germline V gene lookup returns CDR1 SGHTA and CDR2 FQGNSA. For the CDR3, the DNA is TGTGCCAGCAGCTCGCCGGGACTTCACACCGGGGAGCTGTTTTTT. It yields the protein CASSSPGLHTGELFF.

The table lists this clone with a few counts. The genes are TRBV19 and TRBJ2-1; perhaps TRBD1 as D (6 bases). V was shortened by 7 bases and J by 7 bases, with 17 bases between the two germline ends. The CDR3 is 14 residues long. The germline V gene encodes CDR1 LNHDA and CDR2 SQIVND (reference sequence). As DNA, the CDR3 is TGTGCCAGTATATCCCAGGGGTCGATAAATGAGCAGTTCTTC. It is translated as CASISQGSINEQFF.

In its sample, this clone was seen many times. The V call is TRBV13, the J call TRBJ2-1; the D is unclear. The germline CDR1 and CDR2 sequences are PRHDT and FYEKMQ (reference sequence). The V gene lost 5 bases and the J gene lost 3 bases, with 2 bases spanning the gap. The CDR3 has 11 residues. The CDR3 is CASSLYNEQFF. CDR3 DNA sequence: TGTGCCAGCAGCCTCTACAATGAGCAGTTCTTC.

A few counts support this clone. The genes are TRBV7-9 and TRBJ1-1; D not certain. The ends were cut back, 6 bases at V and 5 bases at J, with 7 bases in the middle. The CDR3 consists of 11 residues. The germline CDR1 and CDR2 sequences are SEHNR and FQNEAQ (reference sequence). The chain's CDR3 is CASRGRTEAFF. The DNA of the CDR3 is TGTGCCAGCAGGGGTAGAACTGAAGCTTTCTTT.

This chain links TRBV5-1 with TRBJ1-4, with TRBD1 matching over 7 bases. The CDR3 runs to 17 residues. Unmatched junction bases numbered 12, after V lost 3 bases and J lost 4 bases. Per germline, CDR1 SGHRS and CDR2 YFSETQ. The CDR3 nucleotides are TGCGCCAGCAGCTCGGGCGGGGACAGCCGATTTAATGAAAAACTGTTTTTT. This encodes CASSSGGDSRFNEKLFF.

This clone occurred a few times. This chain uses TRBV5-6 with TRBJ2-7; the D gene could be TRBD1 or TRBD2 (5 bases each). Trimming cost V 2 bases and J 2 bases, with 11 bases left between them. The CDR3 length is 14 residues. Germline loops: CDR1 SGHDT, CDR2 YYEEEE. DNA of the CDR3: TGTGCCAGCAGCTTTGTGAGGGGAACCTACGAGCAGTACTTC. Amino acids: CASSFVRGTYEQYF.

V usage is TRBV27 and J usage is TRBJ1-1, with no clear D. The CDR3 has 14 residues. Germline CDR1 and CDR2: MNHEY and SMNVEV (reference sequence). Trimming cost V 6 bases and J 0 bases, with 11 bases left between them. CDR3 loop: CASSSRQVNTEAFF. In nucleotides, the CDR3 is TGTGCCAGCAGCTCGAGACAAGTGAACACTGAAGCTTTCTTT.

This clone showed up just a few times. The rearrangement uses TRBV10-3 and TRBJ2-1; no definite D call. V was shortened by 3 bases and J by 1 base, with 10 bases between the two germline ends. Germline values: CDR1 ENHRY, CDR2 SYGVKD. There are 15 residues in the CDR3. This chain's CDR3 is CAISDVRESYNEQFF. The DNA of the CDR3 is TGTGCCATCAGTGATGTTAGGGAATCCTACAATGAGCAGTTCTTC.

This sequence joins TRBV7-9 and TRBJ1-4, with unresolved D. Looked up from germline, CDR1 is SEHNR and CDR2 is FQNEAQ (reference sequence). Trimming cost V 3 bases and J 8 bases, with 13 bases left between them. This CDR3 contains 14 residues. As DNA, the CDR3 is TGTGCCAGCAGCTTGAACTCAGAAGAGGAAAAACTGTTTTTT. Amino acid sequence: CASSLNSEEEKLFF. Looking up the rest from reference TRBV7-9 and TRBJ1-4 gives the full variable domain: DTGVSQNPRHKITKRGQNVTFRCDPISEHNRLYWYRQTLGQGPEFLTYFQNEAQLEKSRLLSDRFSAERPKGSFSTLEIQRTEQGDSAMYLCASSLNSEEEKLFFGSGTQLSVL.

In this sample, this clone turned up a few times. This rearrangement joins TRBV6-5 to TRBJ2-3; a weak D match, TRBD1 (6 bases). Germline-derived CDR1 and CDR2 are MNHEY and SVGAGI. This CDR3 is built from 15 residues. The V and J ends lost 5 bases and 2 bases respectively, with 14 bases between them. The CDR3 coding sequence is TGTGCCAGCAGTCGGACAGCGCTAATCACAGATACGCAGTATTTT. It translates to CASSRTALITDTQYF.

This clone occurred a few times. The chain employs TRBV7-6 and TRBJ2-3; 11 nucleotides match TRBD2. The V segment lost 5 bases and the J segment 5 bases; nucleotides outside the gene matches: 12. Germline CDR1 reads SGHVS; CDR2 reads FNYEAQ. CDR3 length equals 17 residues. CDR3 in DNA: TGTGCCAGCAGCCATAAGGCACTAGCGGGGGACGGAGATACGCAGTATTTT. It encodes CASSHKALAGDGDTQYF. Drawing the rest from reference TRBV7-6 and TRBJ2-3, the complete variable domain is GAGVSQSPRYKVTKRGQDVALRCDPISGHVSLYWYRQALGQGPEFLTYFNYEAQQDKSGLPNDRFSAERPEGSISTLTIQRTEQRDSAMYRCASSHKALAGDGDTQYFGPGTRLTVL.

This clone was counted only a few times. The chain links TRBV9 to TRBJ2-3; 7 bases map to TRBD2. The CDR3 runs 15 residues. Germline loops: CDR1 SGDLS, CDR2 YYNGEE. Trimming removed 4 bases from V and 1 base from J; junction bases left unmatched: 6. The DNA of the CDR3 is TGTGCCAGCAGCCCTCAGCTAGCGGGCACAGATACGCAGTATTTT. Protein sequence: CASSPQLAGTDTQYF.